This T cell receptor beta chain is drawn from a study of cytomegalovirus exposure and HLA in healthy donors. Germline CDR1 MNHEY, CDR2 SVGAGI. The length of the CDR3 is 16 residues. The J segment lost 2 bases and the V segment lost 4 bases, leaving 11 bases of the junction unmatched. The table lists this clone with a few counts. The PCR ran on 60 Vbeta and 13 Jbeta primers. The assay was immunoSEQ multiplex PCR, and TCRdb's table has in-frame clones only and misses some. The sample has some 120,000 clones, just under 80% seen once. J is TRBJ2-7 and V is TRBV6-5; 7 positions agree with TRBD2. Material: PBMCs. The receptor comes from a man between 25 and 39 years old in good health and CMV-seronegative. CDR3 sequence (DNA): TGTGCCAGCAGTTTGGGAGCTAGCGGAACAGCCTACGAGCAGTACTTC. Its protein is CASSLGASGTAYEQYF.